This TCR beta chain was observed in a study of blood T cell repertoires in COVID-19. In the study overall: The origin of the acute and convalescent COVID-19 samples was the United States, Italy and Spain.

As handled by the study authors: Scientists estimated how many nucleated cells there were by amplifying reference gene primers. Using immunoSEQ multiplex PCR, the repertoire was profiled, and TCRdb retains in-frame clones only, with some absent. D and trimming come from the DNA, and the V and J calls and clone size come from that table. The table records about 95,000 clones, roughly 81% of them present only once. V was clipped by 4 bases and J by 5 bases, with 20 bases between them. Germline V lookup: CDR1 MNHNS, CDR2 SASEGT. CDR3 length: 16 residues. The J gene is TRBJ1-1, the V gene TRBV6-1; a weak D match, TRBD1 (6 bases). The sequence derives from a man older than 75 with COVID-19, enrolled during active disease. Sequencing input: peripheral blood. The CDR3 nucleotides read TGTGCCAGCAGTGCCCAGCTTCCAGAACAGGGAACTGAAGCTTTCTTT. Translating gives CASSAQLPEQGTEAFF.